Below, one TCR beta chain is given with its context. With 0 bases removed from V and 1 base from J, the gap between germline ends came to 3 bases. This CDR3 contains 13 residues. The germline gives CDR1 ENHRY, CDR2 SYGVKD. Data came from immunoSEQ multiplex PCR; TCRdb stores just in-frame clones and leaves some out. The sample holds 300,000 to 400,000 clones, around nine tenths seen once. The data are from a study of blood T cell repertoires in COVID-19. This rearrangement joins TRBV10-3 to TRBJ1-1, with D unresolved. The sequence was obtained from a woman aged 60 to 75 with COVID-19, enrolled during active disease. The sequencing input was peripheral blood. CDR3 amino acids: CAISESANTEAFF. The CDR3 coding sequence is TGTGCCATCAGTGAGTCGGCGAACACTGAAGCTTTCTTT.